This TCR beta chain was identified in a study of blood T cell repertoires in COVID-19. In the study overall: The analysed material was cDNA or gDNA that came from T cells, B-cell-depleted T cells, or PBMCs.

Some clones are missing from TCRdb's copy, which holds only in-frame ones; the method was immunoSEQ multiplex PCR. The data hold roughly 200,000 clones, with 88% observed a single time. The germline V gene has CDR1 SEHNR and CDR2 FQNEAQ (reference sequence). The CDR3 totals 17 residues. The ends lost 1 base at V and 0 bases at J; junction bases unmatched: 3. The sequenced sample consisted of peripheral blood. The V gene is TRBV7-9, the J gene TRBJ2-1, with TRBD2 matching over 10 bases. This receptor was taken from a man between 18 and 29 years old with active or convalescent COVID-19. In DNA form, the CDR3 reads TGTGCCAGCAGCTTAGAGGCTAGCGGGAGCTCCTACAATGAGCAGTTCTTC. Protein product: CASSLEASGSSYNEQFF. The whole variable domain, filled in from reference TRBV7-9 and TRBJ2-1, reads DTGVSQNPRHKITKRGQNVTFRCDPISEHNRLYWYRQTLGQGPEFLTYFQNEAQLEKSRLLSDRFSAERPKGSFSTLEIQRTEQGDSAMYLCASSLEASGSSYNEQFFGPGTRLTVL.